The TCR beta chain under discussion was sequenced for a study of blood T cells in healthy people across ages. It was with a sample-barcoded 5' primer and a J-beta primer mix that a second PCR of roughly 6 to 12 cycles was run. TCRdb processed the 5' RACE reads anew with MiXCR; each CDR3 protein has one entry. The sample records hundreds of thousands of distinct CDR3 sequences, roughly 25% being singletons. The length of the CDR3 is 15 residues. CDR1 and CDR2 (germline): MNHEY, SVGEGT. The V gene lost 0 bases and the J gene lost 8 bases, with 16 bases spanning the gap. The sample was also reused in another study, on T cells of mothers and their children. That paper adds: Samples were obtained from a few healthy Caucasian mothers and their six children.

The sample consisted of blood. This receptor was obtained from a boy aged 5-17 years in good health. V gene TRBV6-2 or TRBV6-3 combines with J gene TRBJ1-1; tentatively, D is TRBD1 (6 bases). The CDR3 DNA is TGTGCCAGCAGTTACTCTGATCCGGGACATGAAGAAGCTTTCTTT. As protein: CASSYSDPGHEEAFF.